This TCR beta chain stems from a study of T cell repertoires in cytomegalovirus infection. The overall study: A matching HLA type, together with CMV infection, was signaled by public TCR beta signatures.

Study conclusions and caveats: Cumulative frequency (of public TCR beta family members) identified carriers of CMV plus the relevant HLA. Clonotypes of TCR beta that were HLA-C-restricted and CMV-specific dominated the ex vivo response.

This CDR3 comprises 15 residues. Germline V gene data show CDR1 as LGHNA and CDR2 as YSLEER. Trimming cost V 0 bases and J 3 bases, with 12 bases left between them. TCRdb itself ran the reads through MiXCR, one entry per CDR3 protein. The sample records 250,000 to 300,000 distinct CDR3 sequences, 22% being singletons. Comment on this clonotype: Its matching antigen is unknown.

The clonotype originates from a human donor in good health (CMV status not recorded). Some clones in this sample may be carry-over from other donors' samples. The chain joins TRBV4-3 to TRBJ2-7, with no clear D. Sequences were derived from cultured PBMCs, sampled from culture after CMV antigen stimulation. The CDR3 reads CASSQEVAAFYEQYF. CDR3 sequence (DNA): TGCGCCAGCAGCCAAGAGGTCGCAGCCTTCTACGAGCAGTACTTC.